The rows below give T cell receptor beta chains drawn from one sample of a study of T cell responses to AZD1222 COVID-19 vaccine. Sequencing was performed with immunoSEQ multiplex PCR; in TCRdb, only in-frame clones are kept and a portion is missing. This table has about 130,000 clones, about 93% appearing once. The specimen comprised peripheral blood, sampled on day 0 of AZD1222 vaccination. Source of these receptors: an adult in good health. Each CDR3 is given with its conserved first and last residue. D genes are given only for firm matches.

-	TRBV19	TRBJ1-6	TGTGCCAGTAGGGAGGATTATGGCTCACCCCTCCACTTT	CASREDYGSPLHF
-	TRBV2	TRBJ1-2	TGTGCCAGCAGTGACTACAGGTCACTCTCAGACTATGGCTACACCTTC	CASSDYRSLSDYGYTF
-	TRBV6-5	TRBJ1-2	TGTGCCACCAGCCCCCTCTTGGCAGCGACGGGAGGCTACACCTTC	CATSPLLAATGGYTF
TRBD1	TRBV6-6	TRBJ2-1	TGTGCCAGCAGTTATGGGACAGGGGAATGGAATGAGCAGTTCTTC	CASSYGTGEWNEQFF
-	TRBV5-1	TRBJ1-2	TGCGCCAGCAGCTTGGGCGCAGAGAACTATGGCTACACCTTC	CASSLGAENYGYTF
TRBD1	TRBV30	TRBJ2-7	TGTGCCTGGTCGGGACAGGGGGCCTACGAGCAGTACTTC	CAWSGQGAYEQYF
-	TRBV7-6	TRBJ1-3	TGTGCCAGCAGCTTAGGAGGGTCTGGAAACACCATATATTTT	CASSLGGSGNTIYF
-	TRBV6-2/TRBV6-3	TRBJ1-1	TGTGCCAGCAGTTACCGCGGTGAGACGTTGAACACTGAAGCTTTCTTT	CASSYRGETLNTEAFF
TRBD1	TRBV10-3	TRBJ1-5	TGTGCCATCAGTGTCGGGGGACAGGATCAGCCCCAGCATTTT	CAISVGGQDQPQHF
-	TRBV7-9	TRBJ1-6	TGTGCCAGCAGCTTAACAGGGAATTCACCCCTCCACTTT	CASSLTGNSPLHF
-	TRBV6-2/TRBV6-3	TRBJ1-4	TGTGCCAGCAGCAAGGGCGAAAAACTGTTTTTT	CASSKGEKLFF